The 5 T cell receptor beta chains listed next were all sequenced from one sample in a study of technical replicates of blood from several donors. TCRdb's copy holds only in-frame clones and misses some; the assay was immunoSEQ multiplex PCR. The data contain about 72,000 clones, roughly 92% of them singletons. Sequencing was carried out using T cells isolated from PBMCs. Receptors originate from a human donor in good health.

V gene TRBV6-5 combines with J gene TRBJ2-5, with a possible D match to TRBD1 (6 bases). Germline-derived CDR1 and CDR2 are MNHEY and SVGAGI. V was shortened by 2 bases and J by 3 bases, with 7 bases between the two germline ends. This CDR3 has 13 residues. CDR3 sequence: CASSYNREETQYF. The CDR3 region has the DNA TGTGCCAGCAGTTACAACAGGGAAGAGACCCAGTACTTC.

The rearrangement uses TRBV27 and TRBJ2-1, with 10 bases that match TRBD2. With 6 bases clipped from V and 2 bases from J, the junction kept 1 base outside the gene matches. Germline V gene lookup returns CDR1 MNHEY and CDR2 SMNVEV (reference sequence). This CDR3 spans 14 amino acids. The CDR3: CASRLAGPYNEQFF. Here the CDR3 DNA reads TGTGCCAGCAGACTAGCGGGGCCCTACAATGAGCAGTTCTTC.

V and J are TRBV7-2 and TRBJ1-1; 10 nucleotides line up with TRBD1. Trimming took 1 base from V and 5 from J; bases not matched to a gene: 4. The CDR3 has 15 amino acids. CDR1 is SGHTA, CDR2 FQGNSA, per germline. CDR3 DNA: TGTGCCAGCAGCTTAGTAGGGACAGGGGTAACTGAAGCTTTCTTT. Its protein is CASSLVGTGVTEAFF.

This chain joins TRBV10-2 and TRBJ2-1, with 12 bases matching TRBD2. There are 13 residues in the CDR3. Germline trimming cut 0 bases from V and 12 bases from J; bases unmatched to any gene: 0. CDR1 and CDR2 from the germline V gene are WSHSY and SAAADI. DNA for the CDR3: TGCGCCAGCAGTGAGTCGACTAGCGGGAGGCAGTTCTTC. Residues: CASSESTSGRQFF.

The V and J genes are TRBV4-1 and TRBJ2-2; 12 bases align to TRBD2. CDR1 and CDR2 from the germline V gene are MGHRA and YSYEKL. The CDR3 sequence is 21 residues long. V gave up 0 bases and J gave up 0 bases; unmatched junction bases: 11. This CDR3 is CASSQDPGLAGTHANTGELFF. CDR3 in DNA: TGCGCCAGCAGCCAAGATCCCGGACTAGCGGGAACACACGCGAACACCGGGGAGCTGTTTTTT.